This TCR beta chain was identified in a study of CD8 T cells in ankylosing spondylitis. General study findings and limits: As reported, disease-linked clones showed significant enrichment in matched ankylosing spondylitis synovial fluid. What appeared characteristic of ankylosing spondylitis blood was a TCR beta motif of fewer than ten highly homologous variants. In reactive arthritis synovial fluid and blood, some motif variants had been reported before.

A remark on this clonotype: Its antigen is as yet unknown.

Researchers built TCR beta libraries using quantitative 5'-RACE with molecular barcodes. TCRdb ran MiXCR on the 5' RACE reads and lists one entry per CDR3 protein. Of about 360,000 distinct CDR3 sequences listed, roughly 20% are singletons. The CDR3 runs to 14 residues. CDR1 MDHEN and CDR2 SYDVKM come from the germline V gene. Trimming pared 1 base from V and 0 bases from J, leaving 6 bases between. The sequenced material came from blood, either unsorted or a sorted T cell fraction (not recorded which). The chain joins TRBV28 to TRBJ2-5; D is uncertain. This receptor was identified in a male donor with ankylosing spondylitis or in good health (not recorded which). The CDR3 region is CASSLYRHQETQYF. CDR3 DNA sequence: TGTGCCAGCAGTTTATACCGGCACCAAGAGACCCAGTACTTC.